Listed below are T cell receptor beta chains from one sample, sequenced in a study of shared clonotypes between healthy human individuals. Data came from immunoSEQ multiplex PCR; TCRdb stores just in-frame clones and leaves some out. Among approximately 2.5 million clones listed, over 85% were seen once. The sample taken for sequencing was naive CD4+ T cells from PBMCs. The receptors come from a young man in good health. Some clones in this sample may be carry-over from other donors' samples. Both conserved end residues are part of each CDR3. The D gene is left open where the match is weak. Some rows mark clone size as missing; the rest say once, few, many or name a class of expanded clone.

CDR3 protein: CASSPAGDQPQHF; CDR3 DNA: TGTGCCAGCAGCCCCGCGGGGGATCAGCCCCAGCATTTT; CDR3 length: 13; D gene: NA; J gene: TRBJ1-5; V gene: TRBV9; clone size: NA
CDR3 protein: CASSPGRLNTEAFF; CDR3 DNA: TGTGCCAGCAGCCCAGGCCGGTTGAACACTGAAGCTTTCTTT; CDR3 length: 14; D gene: NA; J gene: TRBJ1-1; V gene: TRBV7-2; clone size: NA
CDR3 protein: CASSHDPSTAINYGYTF; CDR3 DNA: TGTGCCAGCAGCCATGACCCAAGCACAGCTATTAACTATGGCTACACCTTC; CDR3 length: 17; D gene: NA; J gene: TRBJ1-2; V gene: TRBV14; clone size: NA
CDR3 protein: CSVDQGRTDTQYF; CDR3 DNA: TGCAGCGTTGATCAGGGGCGAACAGATACGCAGTATTTT; CDR3 length: 13; D gene: NA; J gene: TRBJ2-3; V gene: TRBV29-1; clone size: NA
CDR3 protein: CASSLGGRMDTGELFF; CDR3 DNA: TGTGCCAGCAGCTTAGGGGGGAGGATGGACACCGGGGAGCTGTTTTTT; CDR3 length: 16; D gene: NA; J gene: TRBJ2-2; V gene: TRBV7-8; clone size: NA
CDR3 protein: CASSGVLESYTF; CDR3 DNA: TGTGCCAGCAGCGGGGTCCTCGAGAGCTACACCTTC; CDR3 length: 12; D gene: NA; J gene: TRBJ1-2; V gene: TRBV9; clone size: NA
CDR3 protein: CASRPPGQGLYGYTF; CDR3 DNA: TGTGCCAGCAGACCGCCGGGACAGGGCCTCTATGGCTACACCTTC; CDR3 length: 15; D gene: TRBD1; J gene: TRBJ1-2; V gene: TRBV5-4; clone size: NA
CDR3 protein: CASSLEGHLALGEQFF; CDR3 DNA: TGTGCCAGCAGCTTAGAAGGGCACCTAGCGCTAGGTGAGCAGTTCTTC; CDR3 length: 16; D gene: NA; J gene: TRBJ2-1; V gene: TRBV11-3; clone size: NA
CDR3 protein: CASSWDSGKHEQYF; CDR3 DNA: TGTGCCAGCAGCTGGGATAGCGGGAAGCACGAGCAGTACTTC; CDR3 length: 14; D gene: TRBD2; J gene: TRBJ2-7; V gene: TRBV5-4; clone size: NA
CDR3 protein: CATSRVAPGTGEKLFF; CDR3 DNA: TGTGCCACCAGCAGAGTCGCCCCCGGGACAGGTGAAAAACTGTTTTTT; CDR3 length: 16; D gene: TRBD1; J gene: TRBJ1-4; V gene: TRBV15; clone size: NA
CDR3 protein: CASSIGRDDEAFF; CDR3 DNA: TGTGCCAGTAGTATAGGACGGGACGATGAAGCTTTCTTT; CDR3 length: 13; D gene: NA; J gene: TRBJ1-1; V gene: TRBV19; clone size: NA
CDR3 protein: CASSPDSNYGYTF; CDR3 DNA: TGTGCCAGCTCACCAGACAGTAACTATGGCTACACCTTC; CDR3 length: 13; D gene: NA; J gene: TRBJ1-2; V gene: TRBV18; clone size: NA
CDR3 protein: CASSFSGQYQETQYF; CDR3 DNA: TGCGCCAGCAGCTTTTCGGGACAATACCAAGAGACCCAGTACTTC; CDR3 length: 15; D gene: NA; J gene: TRBJ2-5; V gene: TRBV5-1; clone size: NA
CDR3 protein: CASSVGRGSTDTQYF; CDR3 DNA: TGTGCCAGCAGCGTAGGGCGGGGGAGCACAGATACGCAGTATTTT; CDR3 length: 15; D gene: TRBD2; J gene: TRBJ2-3; V gene: TRBV9; clone size: NA
CDR3 protein: CASIPLSRGVFYEQYF; CDR3 DNA: TGTGCCAGCATACCACTCTCTCGGGGGGTATTTTACGAGCAGTACTTC; CDR3 length: 16; D gene: TRBD2; J gene: TRBJ2-7; V gene: TRBV7-9; clone size: NA
CDR3 protein: CASTPSGSRNEQFF; CDR3 DNA: TGTGCCAGCACACCTAGCGGGAGTCGCAATGAGCAGTTCTTC; CDR3 length: 14; D gene: TRBD2; J gene: TRBJ2-1; V gene: TRBV7-3; clone size: NA
CDR3 protein: CASMVALNTEAFF; CDR3 DNA: TGTGCCAGCATGGTAGCCTTGAACACTGAAGCTTTCTTT; CDR3 length: 13; D gene: NA; J gene: TRBJ1-1; V gene: TRBV28; clone size: NA
CDR3 protein: CASSPGQRAGANVLTF; CDR3 DNA: TGTGCCAGCAGCCCAGGACAGAGAGCTGGGGCCAACGTCCTGACTTTC; CDR3 length: 16; D gene: NA; J gene: TRBJ2-6; V gene: TRBV7-9; clone size: NA
CDR3 protein: CASSPVVTGELFF; CDR3 DNA: TGTGCCAGTAGCCCGGTCGTCACCGGGGAGCTGTTTTTT; CDR3 length: 13; D gene: NA; J gene: TRBJ2-2; V gene: TRBV19; clone size: few
CDR3 protein: CASSGQGTNEKLFF; CDR3 DNA: TGTGCCAGTTCGGGACAGGGAACTAATGAAAAACTGTTTTTT; CDR3 length: 14; D gene: TRBD1; J gene: TRBJ1-4; V gene: TRBV7-9; clone size: NA
CDR3 protein: CSARGTGLKFF; CDR3 DNA: TGCAGTGCTAGAGGGACCGGACTTAAGTTCTTC; CDR3 length: 11; D gene: NA; J gene: TRBJ2-1; V gene: TRBV20-1; clone size: NA
CDR3 protein: CASSFTTSGSYEQYF; CDR3 DNA: TGTGCCAGCAGTTTTACGACTAGCGGGAGCTACGAGCAGTACTTC; CDR3 length: 15; D gene: TRBD2; J gene: TRBJ2-7; V gene: TRBV27; clone size: NA
CDR3 protein: CASSPDQGLRGYTF; CDR3 DNA: TGTGCCAGCAGCCCAGACCAGGGGCTCAGGGGCTACACCTTC; CDR3 length: 14; D gene: NA; J gene: TRBJ1-2; V gene: TRBV28; clone size: once
CDR3 protein: CASSPQGNTEAFF; CDR3 DNA: TGCGCCAGCAGCCCACAGGGAAACACTGAAGCTTTCTTT; CDR3 length: 13; D gene: NA; J gene: TRBJ1-1; V gene: TRBV5-1; clone size: few
CDR3 protein: CASSMTPGSLTDTQYF; CDR3 DNA: TGTGCCAGTAGTATGACCCCAGGGAGCCTCACAGATACGCAGTATTTT; CDR3 length: 16; D gene: NA; J gene: TRBJ2-3; V gene: TRBV19; clone size: NA
CDR3 protein: CASSLFLVAGANVLTF; CDR3 DNA: TGTGCCAGCAGCTTGTTTCTAGTCGCAGGGGCCAACGTCCTGACTTTC; CDR3 length: 16; D gene: NA; J gene: TRBJ2-6; V gene: TRBV5-6; clone size: NA
CDR3 protein: CASSSPGAGTNYGYTF; CDR3 DNA: TGTGCCAGCAGTTCCCCCGGGGCAGGTACTAACTATGGCTACACCTTC; CDR3 length: 16; D gene: NA; J gene: TRBJ1-2; V gene: TRBV28; clone size: NA
CDR3 protein: CASSLWTGNYEQYF; CDR3 DNA: TGTGCCAGCAGCCTCTGGACAGGGAACTACGAGCAGTACTTC; CDR3 length: 14; D gene: TRBD1; J gene: TRBJ2-7; V gene: TRBV11-2; clone size: NA
CDR3 protein: CASSLTGATFGQETQYF; CDR3 DNA: TGTGCCAGCAGCTTAACAGGGGCCACGTTTGGCCAAGAGACCCAGTACTTC; CDR3 length: 17; D gene: TRBD1; J gene: TRBJ2-5; V gene: TRBV7-9; clone size: NA
CDR3 protein: CASSQVLSYEQYF; CDR3 DNA: TGCGCCAGCAGCCAAGTACTATCCTACGAGCAGTACTTC; CDR3 length: 13; D gene: NA; J gene: TRBJ2-7; V gene: TRBV4-3; clone size: NA
CDR3 protein: CASGTLGDEQFF; CDR3 DNA: TGTGCCAGCGGGACACTCGGGGATGAGCAGTTCTTC; CDR3 length: 12; D gene: NA; J gene: TRBJ2-1; V gene: TRBV6-1; clone size: NA
CDR3 protein: CASSFLGGPGNEQFF; CDR3 DNA: TGTGCCAGCAGCTTTTTGGGAGGGCCGGGCAATGAGCAGTTCTTC; CDR3 length: 15; D gene: TRBD2; J gene: TRBJ2-1; V gene: TRBV7-9; clone size: NA
CDR3 protein: CASSGPLQGDSYGYTF; CDR3 DNA: TGTGCCAGCAGCGGTCCCTTACAGGGTGATTCCTATGGCTACACCTTC; CDR3 length: 16; D gene: NA; J gene: TRBJ1-2; V gene: TRBV7-3; clone size: NA
CDR3 protein: CASSEGQPSSYEQYF; CDR3 DNA: TGCGCCAGCAGCGAAGGACAGCCCAGCTCCTACGAGCAGTACTTC; CDR3 length: 15; D gene: NA; J gene: TRBJ2-7; V gene: TRBV5-1; clone size: NA
CDR3 protein: CASSSPGEFYEQYF; CDR3 DNA: TGTGCCAGCAGCTCCCCGGGGGAGTTCTACGAGCAGTACTTC; CDR3 length: 14; D gene: NA; J gene: TRBJ2-7; V gene: TRBV7-2; clone size: NA
CDR3 protein: CASSTGQGGTYEQYF; CDR3 DNA: TGCGCCAGCAGCACAGGACAGGGCGGGACCTACGAGCAGTACTTC; CDR3 length: 15; D gene: TRBD1; J gene: TRBJ2-7; V gene: TRBV5-1; clone size: NA
CDR3 protein: CASRNLDRGGRAFF; CDR3 DNA: TGTGCCAGCAGAAACCTCGACCGGGGCGGGAGGGCTTTCTTT; CDR3 length: 14; D gene: NA; J gene: TRBJ1-1; V gene: TRBV28; clone size: NA
CDR3 protein: CASSIAATSGNTIYF; CDR3 DNA: TGTGCCAGTAGTATAGCAGCGACGTCTGGAAACACCATATATTTT; CDR3 length: 15; D gene: NA; J gene: TRBJ1-3; V gene: TRBV19; clone size: NA
CDR3 protein: CASSRWTGESYEQYF; CDR3 DNA: TGTGCCAGCAGTCGCTGGACAGGGGAGTCCTACGAGCAGTACTTC; CDR3 length: 15; D gene: TRBD1; J gene: TRBJ2-7; V gene: TRBV6-5; clone size: NA